The present T cell receptor beta chain was sequenced within a study of T cell repertoires in cytomegalovirus infection. The wider study: It can be stated that public TCR beta signatures indicated CMV infection as well as a matching HLA type.

The length of the CDR3 is 15 residues. Trimming cost V 6 bases and J 4 bases, with 18 bases left between them. Germline V CDR1 and CDR2: DFQATT, SNEGSKA (reference sequence). Study-level points and caveats: The response measured ex vivo was dominated by TCR beta clonotypes (HLA-C-restricted and CMV-specific).

This clonotype was recorded a few times. What it binds is unknown. MiXCR, applied by TCRdb to the reads, yields one record per CDR3 protein. The sample includes nearly 650,000 distinct CDR3 sequences, 24% seen only once; the top ten take approximately 8%. The sequenced sample consisted of CD8+ T cells from PBMCs. This sequence was found in a human donor in good health (CMV status not recorded). Some clones in this sample may be carry-over from other donors' samples. This chain links TRBV20-1 with TRBJ1-4; D is possibly TRBD1 (5 bases). The CDR3 protein is CSATGPGRNNEKLFF. The CDR3 DNA follows: TGCAGTGCAACGGGGCCGGGACGGAATAATGAAAAACTGTTTTTT.